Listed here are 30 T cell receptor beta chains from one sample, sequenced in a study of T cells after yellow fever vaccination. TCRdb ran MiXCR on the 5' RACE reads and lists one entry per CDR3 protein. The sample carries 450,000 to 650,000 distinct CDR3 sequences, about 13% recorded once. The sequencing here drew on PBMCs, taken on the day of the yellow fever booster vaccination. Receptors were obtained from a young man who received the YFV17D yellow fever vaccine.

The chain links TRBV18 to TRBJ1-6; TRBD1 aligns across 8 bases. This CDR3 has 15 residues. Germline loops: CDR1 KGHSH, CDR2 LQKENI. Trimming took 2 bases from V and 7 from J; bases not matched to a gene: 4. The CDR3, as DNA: TGTGCCAGCTCACCAACGGGACAGGCGAATTCACCCCTCCACTTT. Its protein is CASSPTGQANSPLHF. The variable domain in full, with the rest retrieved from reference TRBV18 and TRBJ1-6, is NAGVMQNPRHLVRRRGQEARLRCSPMKGHSHVYWYRQLPEEGLKFMVYLQKENIIDESGMPKERFSAEFPKEGPSILRIQQVVRGDSAAYFCASSPTGQANSPLHFGNGTRLTVT.

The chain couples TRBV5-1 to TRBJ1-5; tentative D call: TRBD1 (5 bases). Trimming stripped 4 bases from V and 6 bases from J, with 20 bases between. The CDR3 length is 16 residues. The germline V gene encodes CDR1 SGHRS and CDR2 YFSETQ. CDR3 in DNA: TGCGCCAGCAGCAATACGGGACCCCCAGGTGGTCAGCCCCAGCATTTT. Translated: CASSNTGPPGGQPQHF. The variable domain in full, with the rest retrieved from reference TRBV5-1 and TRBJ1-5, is KAGVTQTPRYLIKTRGQQVTLSCSPISGHRSVSWYQQTPGQGLQFLFEYFSETQRNKGNFPGRFSGRQFSNSRSEMNVSTLELGDSALYLCASSNTGPPGGQPQHFGDGTRLSIL.

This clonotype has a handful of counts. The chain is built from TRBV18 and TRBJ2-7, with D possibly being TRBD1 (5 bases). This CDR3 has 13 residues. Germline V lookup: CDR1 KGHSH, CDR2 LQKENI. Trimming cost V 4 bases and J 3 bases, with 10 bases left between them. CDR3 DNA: TGTGCCAGCTCACTCCAGGACATCTACGAGCAGTACTTC. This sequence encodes CASSLQDIYEQYF. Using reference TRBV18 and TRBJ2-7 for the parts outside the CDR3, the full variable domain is NAGVMQNPRHLVRRRGQEARLRCSPMKGHSHVYWYRQLPEEGLKFMVYLQKENIIDESGMPKERFSAEFPKEGPSILRIQQVVRGDSAAYFCASSLQDIYEQYFGPGTRLTVT.

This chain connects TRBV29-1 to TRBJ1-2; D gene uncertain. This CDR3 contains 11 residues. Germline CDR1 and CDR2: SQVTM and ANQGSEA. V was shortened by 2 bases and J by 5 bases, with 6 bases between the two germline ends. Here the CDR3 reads CSVESRYGYTF. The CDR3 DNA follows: TGCAGCGTTGAATCGAGATATGGCTACACCTTC. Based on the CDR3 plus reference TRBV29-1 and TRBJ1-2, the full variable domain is SAVISQKPSRDICQRGTSLTIQCQVDSQVTMMFWYRQQPGQSLTLIATANQGSEATYESGFVIDKFPISRPNLTFSTLTVSNMSPEDSSIYLCSVESRYGYTFGSGTRLTVV.

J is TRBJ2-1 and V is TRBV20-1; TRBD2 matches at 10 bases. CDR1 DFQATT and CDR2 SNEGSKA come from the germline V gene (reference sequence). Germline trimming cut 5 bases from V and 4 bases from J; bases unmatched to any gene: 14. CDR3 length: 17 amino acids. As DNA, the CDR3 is TGCAGTGCTCCCCGGACCTTAGCGGGAGGAAGATACAATGAGCAGTTCTTC. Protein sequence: CSAPRTLAGGRYNEQFF.

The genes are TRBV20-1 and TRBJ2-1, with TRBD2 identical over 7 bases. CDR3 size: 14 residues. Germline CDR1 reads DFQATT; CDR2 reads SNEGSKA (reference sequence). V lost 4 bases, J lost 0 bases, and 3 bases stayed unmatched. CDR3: CSATERDSYNEQFF. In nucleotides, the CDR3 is TGCAGTGCTACCGAGCGGGACTCCTACAATGAGCAGTTCTTC.

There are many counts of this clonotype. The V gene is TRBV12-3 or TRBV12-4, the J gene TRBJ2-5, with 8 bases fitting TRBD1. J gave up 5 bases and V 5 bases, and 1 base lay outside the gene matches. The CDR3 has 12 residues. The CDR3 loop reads CASSTGGETQYF. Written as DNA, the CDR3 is TGTGCCAGCAGTACAGGGGGTGAGACCCAGTACTTC.

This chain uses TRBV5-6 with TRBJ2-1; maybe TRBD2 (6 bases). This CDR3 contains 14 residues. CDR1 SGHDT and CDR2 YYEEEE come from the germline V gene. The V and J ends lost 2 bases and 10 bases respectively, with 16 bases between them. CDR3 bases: TGTGCCAGCAGCTTTCCTCCGCGGGAATGGGAGCAGTTCTTC. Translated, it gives CASSFPPREWEQFF. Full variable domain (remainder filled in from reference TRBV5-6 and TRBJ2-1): DAGVTQSPTHLIKTRGQQVTLRCSPKSGHDTVSWYQQALGQGPQFIFQYYEEEERQRGNFPDRFSGHQFPNYSSELNVNALLLGDSALYLCASSFPPREWEQFFGPGTRLTVL.

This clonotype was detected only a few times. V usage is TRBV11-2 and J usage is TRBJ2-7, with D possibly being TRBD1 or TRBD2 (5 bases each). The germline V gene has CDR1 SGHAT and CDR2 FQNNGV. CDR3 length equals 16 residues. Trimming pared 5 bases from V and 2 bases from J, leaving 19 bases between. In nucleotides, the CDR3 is TGTGCCAGCAGCCCCAGAGGGACGGTAGGTCCCTACGAGCAGTACTTC. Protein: CASSPRGTVGPYEQYF.

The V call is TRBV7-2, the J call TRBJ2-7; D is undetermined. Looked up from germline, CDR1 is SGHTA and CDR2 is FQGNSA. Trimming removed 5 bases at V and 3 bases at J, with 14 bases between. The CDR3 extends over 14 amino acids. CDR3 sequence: CASSQIGQRYEQYF. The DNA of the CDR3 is TGTGCCAGCAGCCAGATCGGGCAGCGCTACGAGCAGTACTTC.

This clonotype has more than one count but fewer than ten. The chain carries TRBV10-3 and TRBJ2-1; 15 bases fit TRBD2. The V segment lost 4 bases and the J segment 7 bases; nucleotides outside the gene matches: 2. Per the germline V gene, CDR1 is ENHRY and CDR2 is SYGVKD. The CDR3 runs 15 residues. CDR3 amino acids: CAISGTSGRGNEQFF. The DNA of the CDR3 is TGTGCCATCAGTGGGACTAGCGGGAGGGGGAATGAGCAGTTCTTC.

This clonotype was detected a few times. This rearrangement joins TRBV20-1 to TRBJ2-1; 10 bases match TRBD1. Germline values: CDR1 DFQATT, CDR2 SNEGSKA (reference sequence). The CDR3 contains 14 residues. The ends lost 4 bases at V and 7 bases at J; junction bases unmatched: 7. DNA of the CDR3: TGCAGTGCTAAAGGGACAGGGGACCTAAATGAGCAGTTCTTC. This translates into CSAKGTGDLNEQFF.

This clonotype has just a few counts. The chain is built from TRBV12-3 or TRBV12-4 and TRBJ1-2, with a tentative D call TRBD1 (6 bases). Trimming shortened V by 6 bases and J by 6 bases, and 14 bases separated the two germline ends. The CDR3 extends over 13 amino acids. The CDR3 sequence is CASSLGGGHGYTF. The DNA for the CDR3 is TGTGCCAGCAGCCTGGGGGGGGGCCATGGCTACACCTTC.

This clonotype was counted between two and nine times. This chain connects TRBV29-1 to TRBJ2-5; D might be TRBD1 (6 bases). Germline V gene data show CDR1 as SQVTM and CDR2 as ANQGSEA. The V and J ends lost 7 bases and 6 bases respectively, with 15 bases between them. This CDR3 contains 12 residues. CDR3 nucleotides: TGCAGCGCTGAGTCAGGGGCAAAGACCCAGTACTTC. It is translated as CSAESGAKTQYF.

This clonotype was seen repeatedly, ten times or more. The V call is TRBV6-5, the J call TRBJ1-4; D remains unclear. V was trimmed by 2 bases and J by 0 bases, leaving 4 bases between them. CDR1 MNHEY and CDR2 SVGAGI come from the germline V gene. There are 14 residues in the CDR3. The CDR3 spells CASSYGATNEKLFF. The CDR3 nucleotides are TGTGCCAGCAGTTACGGTGCAACTAATGAAAAACTGTTTTTT.

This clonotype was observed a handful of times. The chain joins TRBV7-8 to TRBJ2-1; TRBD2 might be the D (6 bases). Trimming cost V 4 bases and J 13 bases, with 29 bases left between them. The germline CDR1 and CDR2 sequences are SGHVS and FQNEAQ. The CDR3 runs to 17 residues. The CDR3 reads CASSSRSMGGSQGGQFF. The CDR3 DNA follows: TGTGCCAGCAGCTCCCGGTCGATGGGAGGCTCCCAAGGAGGACAGTTCTTC.

The DNA for the CDR3 is TGTGCCACCCTCGGACTAGCGGAAAACACCGGGGAGCTGTTTTTT. It codes for CATLGLAENTGELFF. V and J are TRBV2 and TRBJ2-2; 10 bases line up with TRBD2. This CDR3 has 15 amino acids. Looked up from germline, CDR1 is SNHLY and CDR2 is FYNNEI. Trimming cost V 10 bases and J 2 bases; bases outside gene matches: 7.

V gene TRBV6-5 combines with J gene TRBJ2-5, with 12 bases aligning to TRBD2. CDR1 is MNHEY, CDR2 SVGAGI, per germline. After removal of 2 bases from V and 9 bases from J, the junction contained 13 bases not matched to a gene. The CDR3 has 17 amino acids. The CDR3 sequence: CASSYPRTSGAGGAQYF. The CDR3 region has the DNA TGTGCCAGCAGTTACCCCAGGACTAGCGGGGCCGGAGGGGCCCAGTACTTC.

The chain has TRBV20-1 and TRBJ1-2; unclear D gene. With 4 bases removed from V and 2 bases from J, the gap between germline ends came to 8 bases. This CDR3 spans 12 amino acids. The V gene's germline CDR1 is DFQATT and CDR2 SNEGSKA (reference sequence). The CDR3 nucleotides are TGCAGTGCTAAGACTAGGAACTATGGCTACACCTTC. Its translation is CSAKTRNYGYTF.

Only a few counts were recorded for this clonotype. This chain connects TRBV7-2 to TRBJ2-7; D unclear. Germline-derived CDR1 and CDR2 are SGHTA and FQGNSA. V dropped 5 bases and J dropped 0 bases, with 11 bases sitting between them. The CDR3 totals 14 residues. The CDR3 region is CASSLQTISYEQYF. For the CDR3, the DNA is TGTGCCAGCAGCCTCCAGACGATCTCCTACGAGCAGTACTTC.

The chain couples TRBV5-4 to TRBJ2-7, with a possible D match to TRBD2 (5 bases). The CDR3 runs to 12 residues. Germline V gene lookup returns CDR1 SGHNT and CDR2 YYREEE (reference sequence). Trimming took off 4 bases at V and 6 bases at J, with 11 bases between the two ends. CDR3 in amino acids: CASSRPAGEQYF. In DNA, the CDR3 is TGTGCCAGCAGCCGTCCGGCGGGCGAGCAGTACTTC.

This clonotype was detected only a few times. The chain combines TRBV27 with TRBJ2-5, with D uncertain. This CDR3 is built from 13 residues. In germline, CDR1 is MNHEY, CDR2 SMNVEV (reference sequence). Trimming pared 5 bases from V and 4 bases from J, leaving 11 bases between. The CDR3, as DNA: TGTGCCAGCAGTCCCACAAACTCAGAGACCCAGTACTTC. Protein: CASSPTNSETQYF.

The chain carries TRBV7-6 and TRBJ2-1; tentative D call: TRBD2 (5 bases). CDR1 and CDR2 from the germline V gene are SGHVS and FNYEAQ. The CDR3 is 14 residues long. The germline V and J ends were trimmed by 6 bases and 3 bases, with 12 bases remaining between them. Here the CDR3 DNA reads TGTGCCAGCAGTTTCAACGGGGACTACAATGAGCAGTTCTTC. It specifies CASSFNGDYNEQFF.

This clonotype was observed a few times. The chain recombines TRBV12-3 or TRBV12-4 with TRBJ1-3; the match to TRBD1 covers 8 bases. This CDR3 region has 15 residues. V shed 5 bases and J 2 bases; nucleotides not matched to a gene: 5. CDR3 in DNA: TGTGCCAGCAGTCCCCAGGGGGCGGCTGGAAACACCATATATTTT. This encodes CASSPQGAAGNTIYF.

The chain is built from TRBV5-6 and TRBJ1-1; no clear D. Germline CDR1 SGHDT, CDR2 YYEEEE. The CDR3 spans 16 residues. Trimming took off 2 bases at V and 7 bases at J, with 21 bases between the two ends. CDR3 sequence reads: CASSFQFENRPSEAFF. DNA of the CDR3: TGTGCCAGCAGCTTCCAGTTTGAAAACCGCCCAAGTGAAGCTTTCTTT.

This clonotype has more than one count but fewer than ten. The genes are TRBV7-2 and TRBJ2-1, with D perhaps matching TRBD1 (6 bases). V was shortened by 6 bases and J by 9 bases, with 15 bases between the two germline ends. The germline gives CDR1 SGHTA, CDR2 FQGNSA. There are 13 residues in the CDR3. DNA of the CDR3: TGTGCCAGCAGATCCCCCGCAGGGGTTGAGCAGTTCTTC. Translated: CASRSPAGVEQFF.

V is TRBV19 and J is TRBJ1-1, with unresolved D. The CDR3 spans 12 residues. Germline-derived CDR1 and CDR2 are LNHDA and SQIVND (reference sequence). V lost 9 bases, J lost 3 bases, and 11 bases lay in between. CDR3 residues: CASRAWDTEAFF. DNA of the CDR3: TGTGCCAGCAGAGCTTGGGACACTGAAGCTTTCTTT.

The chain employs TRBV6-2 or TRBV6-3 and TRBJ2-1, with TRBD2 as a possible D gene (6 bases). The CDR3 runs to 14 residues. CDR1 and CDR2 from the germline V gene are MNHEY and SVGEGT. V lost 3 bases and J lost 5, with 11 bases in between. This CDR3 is CASSYAGLHNEQFF. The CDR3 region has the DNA TGTGCCAGCAGTTATGCGGGACTCCACAATGAGCAGTTCTTC.

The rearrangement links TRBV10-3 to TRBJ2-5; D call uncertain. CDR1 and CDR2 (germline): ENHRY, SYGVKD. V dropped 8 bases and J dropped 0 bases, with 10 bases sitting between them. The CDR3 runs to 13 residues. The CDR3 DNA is TGTGCCATCGGGCAGGCACACCAAGAGACCCAGTACTTC. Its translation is CAIGQAHQETQYF.

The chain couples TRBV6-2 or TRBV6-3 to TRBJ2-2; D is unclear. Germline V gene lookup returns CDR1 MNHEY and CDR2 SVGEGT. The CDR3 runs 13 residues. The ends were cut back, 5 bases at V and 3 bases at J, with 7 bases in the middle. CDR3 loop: CASSVVDTGELFF. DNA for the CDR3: TGTGCCAGCAGTGTAGTGGACACCGGGGAGCTGTTTTTT.